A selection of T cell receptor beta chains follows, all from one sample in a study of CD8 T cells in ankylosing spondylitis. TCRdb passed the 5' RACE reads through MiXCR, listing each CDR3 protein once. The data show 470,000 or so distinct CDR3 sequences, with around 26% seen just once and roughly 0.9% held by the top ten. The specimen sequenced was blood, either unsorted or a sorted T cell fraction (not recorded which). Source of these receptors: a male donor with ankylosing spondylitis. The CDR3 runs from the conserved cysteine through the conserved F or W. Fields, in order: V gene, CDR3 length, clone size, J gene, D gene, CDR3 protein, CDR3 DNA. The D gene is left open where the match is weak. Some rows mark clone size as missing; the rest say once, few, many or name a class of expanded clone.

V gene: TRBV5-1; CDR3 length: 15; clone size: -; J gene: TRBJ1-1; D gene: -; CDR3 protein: CASSAQVGRGAEAFF; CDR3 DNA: TGCGCCAGCAGCGCCCAGGTGGGCCGCGGCGCTGAAGCTTTCTTT
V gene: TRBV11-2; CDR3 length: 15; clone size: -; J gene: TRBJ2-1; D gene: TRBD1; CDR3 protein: CASSSTGAPYNEQFF; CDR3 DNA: TGTGCCAGCAGCTCAACAGGGGCCCCCTACAATGAGCAGTTCTTC
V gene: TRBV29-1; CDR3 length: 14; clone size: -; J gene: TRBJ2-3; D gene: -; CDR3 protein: CSVLTGGGTDTQYF; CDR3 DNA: TGCAGCGTTTTGACAGGAGGGGGAACAGATACGCAGTATTTT
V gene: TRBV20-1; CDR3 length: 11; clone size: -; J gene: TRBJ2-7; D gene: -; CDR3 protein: CSASQSDEQYF; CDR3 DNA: TGCAGTGCTAGCCAGTCAGACGAGCAGTACTTC
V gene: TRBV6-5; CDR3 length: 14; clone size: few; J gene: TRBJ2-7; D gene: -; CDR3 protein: CASSHDSNSYEQYF; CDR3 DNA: TGTGCCAGCAGCCACGACAGTAACTCCTACGAGCAGTACTTC
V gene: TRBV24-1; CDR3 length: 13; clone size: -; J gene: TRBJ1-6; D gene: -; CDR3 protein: CATSRRDNSPLHF; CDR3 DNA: TGTGCCACCAGTCGTAGGGACAATTCACCCCTCCACTTT
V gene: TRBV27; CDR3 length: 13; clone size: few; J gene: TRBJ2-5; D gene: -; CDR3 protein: CASSFMRQETQYF; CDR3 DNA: TGTGCCAGCAGTTTTATGCGGCAAGAGACCCAGTACTTC
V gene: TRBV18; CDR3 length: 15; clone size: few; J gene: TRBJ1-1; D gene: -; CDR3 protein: CASSPLWGENTEAFF; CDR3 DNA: TGTGCCAGCTCACCGCTTTGGGGGGAGAACACTGAAGCTTTCTTT
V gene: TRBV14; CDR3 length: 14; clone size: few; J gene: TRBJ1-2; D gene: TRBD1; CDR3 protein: CASSRGQSIRGYTF; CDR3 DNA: TGTGCCAGCAGCCGGGGACAGTCCATAAGAGGCTACACCTTC
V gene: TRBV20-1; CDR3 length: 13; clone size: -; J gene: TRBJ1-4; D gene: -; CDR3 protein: CSASPGRGEKLFF; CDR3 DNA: TGCAGTGCTAGTCCGGGAAGGGGAGAAAAACTGTTTTTT
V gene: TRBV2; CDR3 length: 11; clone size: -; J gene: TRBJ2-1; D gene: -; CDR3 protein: CASSLTDEQFF; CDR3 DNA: TGTGCCAGCTCATTGACAGACGAGCAGTTCTTC
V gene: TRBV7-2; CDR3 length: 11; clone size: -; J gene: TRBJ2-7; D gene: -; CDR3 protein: CASSSFFTFNF; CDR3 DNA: TGTGCCAGCAGCTCTTTTTTTACGTTCAACTTC
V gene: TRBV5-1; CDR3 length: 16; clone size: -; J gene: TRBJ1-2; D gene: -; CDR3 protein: CASSLGFGRVGDGYTF; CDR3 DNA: TGCGCCAGCAGCTTGGGGTTTGGCCGGGTGGGCGATGGCTACACCTTC
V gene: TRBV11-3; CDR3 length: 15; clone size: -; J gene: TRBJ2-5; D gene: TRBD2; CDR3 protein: CASENIAGGSETQYF; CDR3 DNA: TGTGCCAGCGAAAACATAGCGGGAGGGTCGGAGACCCAGTACTTC
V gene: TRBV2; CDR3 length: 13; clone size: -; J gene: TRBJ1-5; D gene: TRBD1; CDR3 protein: CASGQGRYQPQHF; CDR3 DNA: TGTGCCAGCGGACAGGGGCGTTATCAGCCCCAGCATTTT
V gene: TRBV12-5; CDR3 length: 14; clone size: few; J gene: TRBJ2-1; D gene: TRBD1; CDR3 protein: CASGKGQGADEQFF; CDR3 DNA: TGTGCTAGTGGCAAGGGACAGGGGGCAGATGAGCAGTTCTTC
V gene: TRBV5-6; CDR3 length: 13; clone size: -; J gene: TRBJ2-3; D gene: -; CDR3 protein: CASSFKGPDTQYF; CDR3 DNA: TGTGCCAGCAGCTTCAAGGGACCGGATACGCAGTATTTT
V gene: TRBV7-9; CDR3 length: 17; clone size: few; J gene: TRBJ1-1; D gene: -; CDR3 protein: CASSLSTAGTGEAEAFF; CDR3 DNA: TGTGCCAGCAGCTTAAGTACTGCGGGGACGGGTGAGGCTGAAGCTTTCTTT
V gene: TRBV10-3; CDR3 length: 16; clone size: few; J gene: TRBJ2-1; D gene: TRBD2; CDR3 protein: CAISESSAGAYNEQFF; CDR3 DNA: TGTGCCATCAGTGAGTCCTCGGCGGGAGCCTACAATGAGCAGTTCTTC
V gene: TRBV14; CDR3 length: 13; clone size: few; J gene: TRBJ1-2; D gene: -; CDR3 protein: CASSPRGSQGYTF; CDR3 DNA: TGTGCCAGCAGCCCCCGGGGCAGCCAGGGCTACACCTTC